This TCR beta chain is from a study of shared clonotypes between healthy human individuals. CDR1 and CDR2 from the germline V gene are KGHSH and LQKENI. V dropped 3 bases and J dropped 2 bases, with 13 bases sitting between them. The CDR3 consists of 15 residues. This clone appeared once. Each sorted subset replicate got 200 ng genomic DNA, approximately 27,000 genomes. Data came from immunoSEQ multiplex PCR; TCRdb stores just in-frame clones and leaves some out. The sample yields about 2.4 million clones, more than 85% seen once. This chain links TRBV18 with TRBJ1-2; D remains unclear. The receptor comes from a man between 18 and 29 years old in good health. Some clones in this sample may be carry-over from other donors' samples. The sample taken for sequencing was naive CD4+ T cells from PBMCs. Sample subset: CD45RA+ positively selected. The CDR3 coding sequence is TGTGCCAGCTCACCTTCGGCACAGACCAACTATGGCTACACCTTC. Its translation is CASSPSAQTNYGYTF.